This entry lists 30 T cell receptor beta chains sequenced from one sample in a study of early T cells in non-severe SARS-CoV-2 infection. TCRdb called the 5' RACE reads again in MiXCR, with one record for every CDR3 protein. The repertoire consists of fewer than 85,000 distinct CDR3 sequences, with 8.5% to 10% occurring once and the leading ten covering approximately 5%. Specimen: whole blood. The origin of the receptors is an adult who was a healthcare worker with PCR-confirmed SARS-CoV-2 infection or an uninfected control (not recorded which).

In this sample, this clonotype turned up many times. The V and J genes are TRBV19 and TRBJ2-5, with 13 positions matching TRBD2. Germline-derived CDR1 and CDR2 are LNHDA and SQIVND (reference sequence). The ends lost 4 bases at V and 3 bases at J; junction bases unmatched: 2. The CDR3 runs to 15 residues. CDR3 amino acids: CASSRGLAGKETQYF. The CDR3 nucleotides are TGTGCCAGTAGTAGGGGACTAGCGGGAAAAGAGACCCAGTACTTC.

CDR3 sequence reads: CASSLSTGETQYF. The CDR3 DNA reads TGTGCCAGCAGTTTATCTACGGGCGAGACCCAGTACTTC. This chain uses TRBV12-3 or TRBV12-4 with TRBJ2-5, with D unresolved. The CDR3 contains 13 residues. V lost 2 bases and J lost 5, with 9 bases in between.

This clonotype was seen ten or more times. The chain couples TRBV7-2 to TRBJ2-4; 9 bases align to TRBD2. V was pared by 1 base and J by 7 bases, with 11 bases of the junction left unmatched. This CDR3 contains 17 residues. CDR1 and CDR2 (germline): SGHTA, FQGNSA. The CDR3 loop reads CASSLVGGGRAGNIQYF. In nucleotides, the CDR3 is TGTGCCAGCAGCTTAGTGGGTGGCGGGAGGGCCGGGAACATTCAGTACTTC.

This clonotype was recorded a few times. The rearrangement uses TRBV5-1 and TRBJ2-2; D is unresolved. V was shortened by 1 base and J by 6 bases, with 7 bases between the two germline ends. CDR1 is SGHRS and CDR2 is YFSETQ in the germline V gene. The CDR3 has 13 residues. The CDR3 region is CASSLQPAGELFF. CDR3 DNA: TGCGCCAGCAGCTTGCAACCCGCCGGGGAGCTGTTTTTT.

The chain combines TRBV28 with TRBJ1-1, with a tentative D call TRBD1 (5 bases). Trimming cost V 2 bases and J 1 base, with 17 bases left between them. The CDR3 is 17 residues long. Germline V gene lookup returns CDR1 MDHEN and CDR2 SYDVKM. CDR3: CASSLPPPWGENTEAFF. The CDR3 DNA reads TGTGCCAGCAGTTTACCCCCACCTTGGGGGGAGAACACTGAAGCTTTCTTT.

The rearrangement links TRBV11-2 to TRBJ1-4; 7 bases line up with TRBD1. The germline V gene has CDR1 SGHAT and CDR2 FQNNGV. The V gene end was trimmed by 2 bases and the J gene end by 8 bases; junction bases not matched to a gene: 5. The CDR3 consists of 14 residues. This CDR3 is CASSLRGGFEKLFF. In nucleotides, the CDR3 is TGTGCCAGCAGCTTAAGAGGGGGCTTCGAAAAACTGTTTTTT. The full variable domain, in which reference TRBV11-2 and TRBJ1-4 provide the parts outside the CDR3, is EAGVAQSPRYKIIEKRQSVAFWCNPISGHATLYWYQQILGQGPKLLIQFQNNGVVDDSQLPKDRFSAERLKGVDSTLKIQPAKLEDSAVYLCASSLRGGFEKLFFGSGTQLSVL.

This clonotype was seen more than once but under ten times. V gene TRBV5-1 combines with J gene TRBJ2-1; the match to TRBD2 covers 12 bases. The CDR3 extends over 15 amino acids. V dropped 2 bases and J dropped 8; count of bases not matched to a gene: 5. In germline, CDR1 is SGHRS, CDR2 YFSETQ. CDR3 sequence reads: CASSFSSGRADEQFF. CDR3 DNA sequence: TGCGCCAGCAGCTTTTCTAGCGGGAGGGCCGATGAGCAGTTCTTC.

This clonotype has more than one count but fewer than ten. The chain recombines TRBV4-2 with TRBJ2-7; perhaps D is TRBD1 or TRBD2 (5 bases each). CDR3 length equals 15 residues. CDR1 and CDR2 from the germline V gene are LGHNA and YNFKEQ. The V gene lost 0 bases and the J gene lost 2 bases, with 11 bases spanning the gap. Here the CDR3 DNA reads TGTGCCAGCAGCCAAGATCGGGGCGGCCCCTACGAGCAGTACTTC. Translated: CASSQDRGGPYEQYF.

The rearrangement joins TRBV6-6 to TRBJ2-7, with unresolved D. The CDR3 contains 14 residues. The germline V gene has CDR1 MNHNY and CDR2 SVGAGI (reference sequence). Trimming removed 5 bases from V and 0 bases from J, with 11 bases in between. The CDR3 DNA sequence: TGTGCCAGCAGTCACCTGACAAGCTCCTACGAGCAGTACTTC. Protein product: CASSHLTSSYEQYF.

This clonotype came up a few times. The chain couples TRBV7-8 to TRBJ1-5; D unclear. The V end was cut by 5 bases, the J end by 0 bases, with 5 bases between. Germline assignment: CDR1 SGHVS and CDR2 FQNEAQ. The CDR3 consists of 13 residues. The CDR3: CASSPYSNQPQHF. CDR3 DNA: TGTGCCAGCAGCCCATATAGCAATCAGCCCCAGCATTTT.

This clonotype was detected a few times. This chain uses TRBV6-1 with TRBJ1-3; no definite D call. Germline-derived CDR1 and CDR2 are MNHNS and SASEGT. V shed 6 bases and J shed 7 bases, with 7 bases lying between them. The CDR3 has 11 residues. The CDR3 nucleotides are TGTGCCAGCAGACACCTGAACACCATATATTTT. Amino acid sequence: CASRHLNTIYF.

About this clonotype: Possible read error: a much larger clone is one base away. The final CDR3 position lacks the conserved phenylalanine or tryptophan, pointing to a likely read error. J is TRBJ2-1 and V is TRBV10-2; TRBD2 agrees at 14 bases. The V gene end was trimmed by 5 bases and the J gene end by 9 bases; junction bases not matched to a gene: 18. This CDR3 is built from 19 residues. Germline lookup yields CDR1 WSHSY and CDR2 SAAADI. CDR3 DNA: TGCGCCAGCAGTACCGGGACTAGCGGGAGTTTAGGTTGGGGGCCTGAGCAGTTCTCC. Its protein is CASSTGTSGSLGWGPEQFS.

The rearrangement uses TRBV12-3 or TRBV12-4 and TRBJ2-4, with D tentatively TRBD2 (6 bases). Trimming took off 5 bases at V and 0 bases at J, with 11 bases between the two ends. There are 15 residues in the CDR3. CDR3 coding DNA: TGTGCCAGCAGTATCTCGGGGGTAGCCAAAAACATTCAGTACTTC. Protein sequence: CASSISGVAKNIQYF.

The rearrangement uses TRBV10-2 and TRBJ1-1; D is unresolved. CDR1 WSHSY and CDR2 SAAADI come from the germline V gene. The CDR3 is 14 residues long. Trimming took 2 bases from V and 0 from J, leaving 7 bases between them. In nucleotides, the CDR3 is TGCGCCAGCAGTGAGCGGGGTATGAACACTGAAGCTTTCTTT. Translated: CASSERGMNTEAFF.

This clonotype has at least ten counts. This CDR3 reads CASSTYLPGQGVPNTEAFF. The CDR3, as DNA: TGCGCCAGCAGCACATACCTTCCGGGACAGGGAGTGCCGAACACTGAAGCTTTCTTT. This rearrangement joins TRBV5-1 to TRBJ1-1; the match to TRBD1 covers 9 bases. The length of the CDR3 is 19 residues. Per the germline V gene, CDR1 is SGHRS and CDR2 is YFSETQ. With V trimmed by 4 bases and J by 1 base, 17 bases remained unmatched. Together with reference TRBV5-1 and TRBJ1-1, the CDR3 gives the full variable domain: KAGVTQTPRYLIKTRGQQVTLSCSPISGHRSVSWYQQTPGQGLQFLFEYFSETQRNKGNFPGRFSGRQFSNSRSEMNVSTLELGDSALYLCASSTYLPGQGVPNTEAFFGQGTRLTVV.

The chain combines TRBV9 with TRBJ2-3; TRBD2 agrees at 13 bases. The V gene's germline CDR1 is SGDLS and CDR2 YYNGEE. The ends lost 4 bases at V and 1 base at J; junction bases unmatched: 3. The CDR3 has 16 residues. CDR3 loop: CASSWTSGRGTDTQYF. The CDR3 DNA reads as TGTGCCAGCAGCTGGACTAGCGGGAGAGGCACAGATACGCAGTATTTT.

At least ten counts were recorded for this clonotype. The gene calls are TRBV28 and TRBJ2-6, with D hard to call. CDR3 length: 16 residues. Trimming removed 4 bases from V and 4 bases from J, with 14 bases in between. Germline assignment: CDR1 MDHEN and CDR2 SYDVKM. CDR3 sequence (DNA): TGTGCCAGCAGTTCCCCGTCTTTAGGGGGGGCCAACGTCCTGACTTTC. It specifies CASSSPSLGGANVLTF.

This clonotype was observed many times. The rearrangement joins TRBV9 to TRBJ2-5; TRBD1 or TRBD2 may be the D gene (5 bases each). Germline CDR1 SGDLS, CDR2 YYNGEE. The CDR3 covers 15 residues. V shed 0 bases and J shed 2 bases, with 11 bases lying between them. This CDR3 is CASSVAAGTQETQYF. Here the CDR3 DNA reads TGTGCCAGCAGCGTAGCGGCAGGGACGCAAGAGACCCAGTACTTC.

This clonotype appeared many times. This chain links TRBV7-9 with TRBJ1-1, with D tentatively TRBD1 (6 bases). The CDR3 runs to 14 residues. The V gene's germline CDR1 is SEHNR and CDR2 FQNEAQ (reference sequence). Trimming shortened V by 5 bases and J by 7 bases, and 17 bases separated the two germline ends. The CDR3 nucleotides read TGTGCCAGCAGCCTAACAGGGAGGGGCGGTGAAGCTTTCTTT. It specifies CASSLTGRGGEAFF.

This clonotype was counted many times. The rearrangement joins TRBV2 to TRBJ1-4; 9 bases line up with TRBD1. There are 15 residues in the CDR3. The V segment lost 7 bases and the J segment 8 bases; nucleotides outside the gene matches: 11. The germline V gene encodes CDR1 SNHLY and CDR2 FYNNEI. The CDR3 DNA sequence: TGTGCCAGCAATTTTCCGGGACAGGGAGGCGAAAAACTGTTTTTT. This translates into CASNFPGQGGEKLFF.

This clonotype was found a few times. This chain joins TRBV28 and TRBJ2-7, with D uncertain. The germline gives CDR1 MDHEN, CDR2 SYDVKM. The CDR3 sequence is 14 residues long. V lost 3 bases, J lost 0 bases, and 9 bases lay in between. CDR3 DNA sequence: TGTGCCAGCAGTTTTACTATACACTCCTACGAGCAGTACTTC. Protein product: CASSFTIHSYEQYF.

There are many counts of this clonotype. The chain uses TRBV10-1 and TRBJ2-1; tentatively, D is TRBD2 (5 bases). V gave up 9 bases and J gave up 8 bases, with 23 bases separating them. The CDR3 loop spans 15 amino acids. Germline V gene data show CDR1 as WNHNN and CDR2 as SYGVQD (reference sequence). This CDR3 is CARLAFAGGWDEQFF. Here the CDR3 DNA reads TGCGCCAGGTTGGCCTTTGCCGGAGGCTGGGATGAGCAGTTCTTC.

Many counts were recorded for this clonotype. This sequence joins TRBV4-1 and TRBJ2-7; D call uncertain. Germline lookup yields CDR1 MGHRA and CDR2 YSYEKL. The CDR3 extends over 15 amino acids. V was shortened by 0 bases and J by 0 bases, with 9 bases between the two germline ends. CDR3 DNA: TGCGCCAGCAGCCAAGAACAAGGTATCTCCTACGAGCAGTACTTC. Its translation: CASSQEQGISYEQYF.

The rearrangement uses TRBV7-2 and TRBJ2-7; maybe TRBD2 (5 bases). Germline V gives CDR1 SGHTA, CDR2 FQGNSA. V lost 10 bases and J lost 2, with 15 bases in between. The CDR3 extends over 13 amino acids. CDR3 coding DNA: TGTGCCACCTCTAGGGAGAATACCTACGAGCAGTACTTC. Translating it yields CATSRENTYEQYF.

The V and J genes are TRBV7-9 and TRBJ2-7, with D tentatively TRBD1 (6 bases). This CDR3 has 12 amino acids. In germline, CDR1 is SEHNR, CDR2 FQNEAQ (reference sequence). Trimming took 4 bases from V and 4 from J, leaving 8 bases between them. The DNA for the CDR3 is TGTGCCAGCAGCTCCACAGGGTACGAGCAGTACTTC. It yields the protein CASSSTGYEQYF.

This clonotype has ten or more counts. This chain uses TRBV5-5 with TRBJ1-1; D perhaps matches TRBD1 (5 bases). Germline assignment: CDR1 SGHKS and CDR2 YYEKEE (reference sequence). The CDR3 totals 18 residues. The V end was cut by 0 bases, the J end by 3 bases, with 21 bases between. The CDR3, as DNA: TGTGCCAGCAGCTTGGTGGAGGGGTCACCGAGGGTGGACACTGAAGCTTTCTTT. This gives the protein CASSLVEGSPRVDTEAFF.

This clonotype was seen at least ten times. This sequence joins TRBV12-3 or TRBV12-4 and TRBJ1-3, with D tentatively TRBD1 (5 bases). The CDR3 is 18 residues long. The V and J ends lost 3 bases and 3 bases respectively, with 21 bases between them. The chain's CDR3 is CASSLSSMKWGRGNTIYF. The CDR3, as DNA: TGTGCCAGCAGTTTGAGTTCGATGAAGTGGGGCCGTGGAAACACCATATATTTT.

This clonotype was detected a few times. This chain links TRBV12-3 or TRBV12-4 with TRBJ2-2; D may be TRBD2 (5 bases). Trimming stripped 6 bases from V and 5 bases from J, with 19 bases between. This CDR3 has 16 amino acids. CDR3 in DNA: TGTGCCAGCAGCCCCTTGGGGTCCGGAGGTACCGGGGAGCTGTTTTTT. Amino acid sequence: CASSPLGSGGTGELFF.

In this sample, this clonotype turned up many times. The gene calls are TRBV19 and TRBJ2-6, with D unclear. V lost 2 bases to trimming and J lost 0 bases, with 5 bases between them. This CDR3 contains 15 residues. CDR1 and CDR2 from the germline V gene are LNHDA and SQIVND (reference sequence). CDR3 amino acids: CASSISSSGANVLTF. The CDR3 coding sequence is TGTGCCAGTAGTATAAGCAGCTCTGGGGCCAACGTCCTGACTTTC. Variable domain in full (rest from reference TRBV19 and TRBJ2-6): DGGITQSPKYLFRKEGQNVTLSCEQNLNHDAMYWYRQDPGQGLRLIYYSQIVNDFQKGDIAEGYSVSREKKESFPLTVTSAQKNPTAFYLCASSISSSGANVLTFGAGSRLTVL.

This clonotype occurred many times. The chain has TRBV28 and TRBJ2-5; D gene uncertain. CDR1 MDHEN and CDR2 SYDVKM come from the germline V gene. V gave up 2 bases and J gave up 0 bases, with 13 bases separating them. The CDR3 is 16 amino acids. The CDR3 here is CASSLQQHVYQETQYF. The DNA for the CDR3 is TGTGCCAGCAGTTTACAACAACACGTGTACCAAGAGACCCAGTACTTC. Drawing the rest from reference TRBV28 and TRBJ2-5, the complete variable domain is DVKVTQSSRYLVKRTGEKVFLECVQDMDHENMFWYRQDPGLGLRLIYFSYDVKMKEKGDIPEGYSVSREKKERFSLILESASTNQTSMYLCASSLQQHVYQETQYFGPGTRLLVL.